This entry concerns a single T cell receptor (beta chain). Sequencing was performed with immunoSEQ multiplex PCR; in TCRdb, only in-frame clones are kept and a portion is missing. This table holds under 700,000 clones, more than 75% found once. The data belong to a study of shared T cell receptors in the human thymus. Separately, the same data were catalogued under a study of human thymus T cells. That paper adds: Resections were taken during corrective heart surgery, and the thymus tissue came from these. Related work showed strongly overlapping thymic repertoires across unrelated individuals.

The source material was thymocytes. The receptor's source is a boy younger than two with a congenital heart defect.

The CDR3 DNA sequence: TGTGCCAGCAGTGAATATGAGGGGGCCTTCTATGGCTACACCTTC. It encodes CASSEYEGAFYGYTF. The gene calls are TRBV25-1 and TRBJ1-2, with 7 bases fitting TRBD1. V was clipped by 0 bases and J by 4 bases; unmatched bases: 5. Germline values: CDR1 MGHDK, CDR2 SYGVNS. The CDR3 is 15 residues long.